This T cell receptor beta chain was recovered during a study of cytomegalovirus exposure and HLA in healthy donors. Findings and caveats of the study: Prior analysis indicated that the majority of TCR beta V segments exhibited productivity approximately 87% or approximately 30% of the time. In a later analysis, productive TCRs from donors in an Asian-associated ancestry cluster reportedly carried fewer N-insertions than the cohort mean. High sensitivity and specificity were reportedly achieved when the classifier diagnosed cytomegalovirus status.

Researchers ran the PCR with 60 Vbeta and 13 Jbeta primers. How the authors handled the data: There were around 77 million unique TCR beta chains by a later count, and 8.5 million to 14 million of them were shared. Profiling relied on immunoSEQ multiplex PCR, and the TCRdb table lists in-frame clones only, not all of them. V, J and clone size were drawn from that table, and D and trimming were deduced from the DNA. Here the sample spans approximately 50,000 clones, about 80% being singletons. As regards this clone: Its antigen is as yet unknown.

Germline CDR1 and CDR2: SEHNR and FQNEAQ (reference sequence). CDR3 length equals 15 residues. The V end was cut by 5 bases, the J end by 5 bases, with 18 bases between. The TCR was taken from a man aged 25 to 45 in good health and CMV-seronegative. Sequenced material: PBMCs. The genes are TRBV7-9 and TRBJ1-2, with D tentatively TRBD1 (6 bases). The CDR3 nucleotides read TGTGCCAGCAGCCCGTGGGACATGGGCACGTATGGCTACACCTTC. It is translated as CASSPWDMGTYGYTF.